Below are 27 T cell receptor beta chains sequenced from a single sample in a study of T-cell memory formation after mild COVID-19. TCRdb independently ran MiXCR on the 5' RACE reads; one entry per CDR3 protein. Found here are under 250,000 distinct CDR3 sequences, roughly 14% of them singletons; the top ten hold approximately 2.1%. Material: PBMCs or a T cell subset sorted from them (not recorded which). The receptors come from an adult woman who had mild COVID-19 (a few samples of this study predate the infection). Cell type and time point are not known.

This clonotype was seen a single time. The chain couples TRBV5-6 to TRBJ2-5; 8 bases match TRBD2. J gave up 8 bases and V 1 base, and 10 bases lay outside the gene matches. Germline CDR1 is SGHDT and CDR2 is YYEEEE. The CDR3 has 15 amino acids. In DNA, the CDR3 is TGTGCCAGCAGCTTGCTCAGCGGGGGATTGGAAACCCAGTACTTC. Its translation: CASSLLSGGLETQYF. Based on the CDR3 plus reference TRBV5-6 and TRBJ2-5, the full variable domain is DAGVTQSPTHLIKTRGQQVTLRCSPKSGHDTVSWYQQALGQGPQFIFQYYEEEERQRGNFPDRFSGHQFPNYSSELNVNALLLGDSALYLCASSLLSGGLETQYFGPGTRLLVL.

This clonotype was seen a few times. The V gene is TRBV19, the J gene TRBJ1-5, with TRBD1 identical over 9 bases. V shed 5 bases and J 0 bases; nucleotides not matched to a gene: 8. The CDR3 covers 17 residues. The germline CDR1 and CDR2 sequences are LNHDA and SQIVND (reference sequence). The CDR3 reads CASSPADRGRSNQPQHF. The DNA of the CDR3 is TGTGCCAGTAGTCCCGCGGACAGGGGTCGTAGCAATCAGCCCCAGCATTTT.

CDR3 DNA: TGTGCCAGCAGTGTTTCGAGAGGCCAGCCCCAGCATTTT. It specifies CASSVSRGQPQHF. V usage is TRBV6-4 and J usage is TRBJ1-5, with D unclear. Per the germline V gene, CDR1 is MRHNA and CDR2 is SNTAGT. The CDR3 is 13 amino acids. V was clipped by 4 bases and J by 7 bases, with 11 bases between them.

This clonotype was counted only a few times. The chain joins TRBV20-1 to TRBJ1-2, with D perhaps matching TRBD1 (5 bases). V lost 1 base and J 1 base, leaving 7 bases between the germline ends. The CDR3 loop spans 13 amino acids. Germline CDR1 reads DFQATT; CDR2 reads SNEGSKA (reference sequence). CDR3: CSARGGGNYGYTF. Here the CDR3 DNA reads TGCAGTGCTAGAGGGGGCGGTAACTATGGCTACACCTTC.

The CDR3 region is CSVVDRGGTDTQYF. In DNA, the CDR3 is TGCAGCGTAGTGGACAGGGGGGGCACAGATACGCAGTATTTT. The chain is built from TRBV29-1 and TRBJ2-3; 10 bases agree with TRBD1. The CDR3 loop spans 14 amino acids. J lost 1 base, V lost 6 bases, and 4 bases had no gene match. Germline-derived CDR1 and CDR2 are SQVTM and ANQGSEA.

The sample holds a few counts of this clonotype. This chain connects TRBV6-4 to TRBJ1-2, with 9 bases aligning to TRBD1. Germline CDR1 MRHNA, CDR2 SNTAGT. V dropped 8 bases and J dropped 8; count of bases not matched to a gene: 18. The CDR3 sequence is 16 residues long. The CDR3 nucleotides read TGTGCCAGCCAACCGGGACAGGGTATCGGGGGCGGCGGCTACACCTTC. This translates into CASQPGQGIGGGGYTF.

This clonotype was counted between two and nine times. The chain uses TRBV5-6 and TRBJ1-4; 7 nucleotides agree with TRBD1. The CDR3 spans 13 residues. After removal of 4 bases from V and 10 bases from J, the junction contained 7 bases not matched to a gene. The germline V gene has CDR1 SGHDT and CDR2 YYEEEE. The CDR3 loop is CASSRDSRRKLFF. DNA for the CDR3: TGTGCCAGCAGCCGGGACAGTAGGCGAAAACTGTTTTTT.

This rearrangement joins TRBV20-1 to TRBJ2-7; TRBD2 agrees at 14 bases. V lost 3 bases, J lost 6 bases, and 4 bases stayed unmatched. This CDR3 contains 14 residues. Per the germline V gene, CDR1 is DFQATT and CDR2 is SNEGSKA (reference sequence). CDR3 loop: CSARGTSGSTEQYF. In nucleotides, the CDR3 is TGCAGTGCTAGGGGGACTAGCGGGAGTACCGAGCAGTACTTC.

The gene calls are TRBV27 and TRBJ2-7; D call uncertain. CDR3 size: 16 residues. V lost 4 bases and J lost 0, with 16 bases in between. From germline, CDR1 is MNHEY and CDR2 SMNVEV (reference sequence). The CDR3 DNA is TGTGCCAGCAGTTCTTGGACGGACCTCTTCTCCTACGAGCAGTACTTC. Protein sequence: CASSSWTDLFSYEQYF.

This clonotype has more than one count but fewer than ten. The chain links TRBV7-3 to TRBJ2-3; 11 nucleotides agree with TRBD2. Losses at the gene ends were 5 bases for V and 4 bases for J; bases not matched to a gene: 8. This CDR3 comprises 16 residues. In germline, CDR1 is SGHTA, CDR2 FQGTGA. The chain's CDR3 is CASSLIAGGGPDTQYF. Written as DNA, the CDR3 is TGTGCCAGCAGCCTCATAGCGGGAGGGGGCCCAGATACGCAGTATTTT.

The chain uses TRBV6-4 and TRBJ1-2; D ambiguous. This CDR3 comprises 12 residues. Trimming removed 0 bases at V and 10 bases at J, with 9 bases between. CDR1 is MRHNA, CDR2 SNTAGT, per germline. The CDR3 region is CASSDSGRDYTF. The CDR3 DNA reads TGTGCCAGCAGTGACTCGGGCCGAGACTACACCTTC.

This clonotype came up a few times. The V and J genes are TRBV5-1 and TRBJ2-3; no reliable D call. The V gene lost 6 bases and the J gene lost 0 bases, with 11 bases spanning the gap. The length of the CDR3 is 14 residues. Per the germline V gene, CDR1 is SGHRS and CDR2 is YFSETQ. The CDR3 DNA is TGCGCCAGCAAAGTGGCTGCTAGCACAGATACGCAGTATTTT. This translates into CASKVAASTDTQYF.

CDR3 sequence reads: CASSPGTSGRVGEQFF. CDR3 DNA: TGCGCCAGCAGCCCTGGGACTAGCGGGAGGGTGGGTGAGCAGTTCTTC. The chain carries TRBV4-3 and TRBJ2-1; 16 nucleotides align to TRBD2. The ends lost 4 bases at V and 9 bases at J; junction bases unmatched: 6. From germline, CDR1 is LGHNA and CDR2 YSLEER. This CDR3 has 16 amino acids.

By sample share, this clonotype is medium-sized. The CDR3 loop is CASSPGQLLTSYGYTF. The CDR3 coding sequence is TGCGCCAGCAGCCCCGGACAGCTACTTACTTCCTATGGCTACACCTTC. The chain links TRBV5-1 to TRBJ1-2; the D gene is possibly TRBD1 (6 bases). The CDR3 is 16 amino acids. CDR1 and CDR2 (germline): SGHRS, YFSETQ. Deletions cut 4 bases from V and 4 bases from J, with 20 bases between.

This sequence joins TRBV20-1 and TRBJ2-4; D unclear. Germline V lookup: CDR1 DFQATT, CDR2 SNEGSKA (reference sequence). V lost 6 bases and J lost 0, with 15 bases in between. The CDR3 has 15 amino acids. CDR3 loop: CSASQAVGAKNIQYF. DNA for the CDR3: TGCAGTGCCTCCCAGGCGGTTGGAGCCAAAAACATTCAGTACTTC.

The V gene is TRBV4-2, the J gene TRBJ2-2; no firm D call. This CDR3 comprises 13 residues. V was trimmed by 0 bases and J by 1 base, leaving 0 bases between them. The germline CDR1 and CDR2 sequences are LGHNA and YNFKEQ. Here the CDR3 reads CASSQENTGELFF. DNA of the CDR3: TGTGCCAGCAGCCAAGAGAACACCGGGGAGCTGTTTTTT.

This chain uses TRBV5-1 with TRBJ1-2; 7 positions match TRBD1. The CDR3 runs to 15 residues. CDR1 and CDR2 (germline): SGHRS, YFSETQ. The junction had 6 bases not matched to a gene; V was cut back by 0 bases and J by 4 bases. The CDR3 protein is CASSLEYRDSYGYTF. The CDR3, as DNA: TGCGCCAGCAGCTTGGAGTATCGGGACAGCTATGGCTACACCTTC.

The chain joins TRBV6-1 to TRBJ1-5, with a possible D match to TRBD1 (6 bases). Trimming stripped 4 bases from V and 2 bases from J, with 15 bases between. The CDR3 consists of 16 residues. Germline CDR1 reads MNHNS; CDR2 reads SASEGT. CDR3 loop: CASSVGRSGGNQPQHF. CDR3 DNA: TGTGCCAGCAGTGTCGGACGGTCAGGGGGCAATCAGCCCCAGCATTTT.

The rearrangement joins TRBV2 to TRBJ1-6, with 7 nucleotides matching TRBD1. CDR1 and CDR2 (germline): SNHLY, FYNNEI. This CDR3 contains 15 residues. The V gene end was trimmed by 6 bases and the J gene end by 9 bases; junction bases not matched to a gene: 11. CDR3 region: CASRRGLGSGSPLHF. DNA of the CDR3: TGTGCCAGCAGGAGGGGGCTGGGTTCGGGTTCACCCCTCCACTTT.

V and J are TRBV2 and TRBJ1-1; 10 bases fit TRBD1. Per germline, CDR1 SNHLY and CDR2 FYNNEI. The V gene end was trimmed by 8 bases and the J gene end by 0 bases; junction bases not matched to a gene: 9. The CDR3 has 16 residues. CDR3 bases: TGTGCCAGCCGGGGGGGACAGGGGCCTCTGAACACTGAAGCTTTCTTT. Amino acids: CASRGGQGPLNTEAFF. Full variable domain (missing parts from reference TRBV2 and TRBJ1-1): EPEVTQTPSHQVTQMGQEVILRCVPISNHLYFYWYRQILGQKVEFLVSFYNNEISEKSEIFDDQFSVERPDGSNFTLKIRSTKLEDSAMYFCASRGGQGPLNTEAFFGQGTRLTVV.

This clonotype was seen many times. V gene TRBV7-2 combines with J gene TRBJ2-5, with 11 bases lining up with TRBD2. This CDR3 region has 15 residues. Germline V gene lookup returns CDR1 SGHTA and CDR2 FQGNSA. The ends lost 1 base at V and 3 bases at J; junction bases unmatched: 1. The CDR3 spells CASSLVAGGEETQYF. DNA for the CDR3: TGTGCCAGCAGCTTAGTAGCGGGAGGGGAAGAGACCCAGTACTTC.

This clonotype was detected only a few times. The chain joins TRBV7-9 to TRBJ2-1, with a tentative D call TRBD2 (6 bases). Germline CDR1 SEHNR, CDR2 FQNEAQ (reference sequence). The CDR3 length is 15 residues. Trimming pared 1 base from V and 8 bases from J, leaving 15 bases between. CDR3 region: CASSLEGGPLDEQFF. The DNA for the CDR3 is TGTGCCAGCAGCTTAGAGGGAGGCCCCCTAGATGAGCAGTTCTTC.

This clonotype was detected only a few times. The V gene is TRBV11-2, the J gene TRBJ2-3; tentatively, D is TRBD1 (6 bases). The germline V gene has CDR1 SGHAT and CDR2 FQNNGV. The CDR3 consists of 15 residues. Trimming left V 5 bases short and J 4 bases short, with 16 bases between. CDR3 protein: CASSPTGHPADTQYF. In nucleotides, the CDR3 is TGTGCCAGCAGCCCAACGGGACACCCTGCAGATACGCAGTATTTT. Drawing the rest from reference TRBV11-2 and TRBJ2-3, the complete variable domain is EAGVAQSPRYKIIEKRQSVAFWCNPISGHATLYWYQQILGQGPKLLIQFQNNGVVDDSQLPKDRFSAERLKGVDSTLKIQPAKLEDSAVYLCASSPTGHPADTQYFGPGTRLTVL.

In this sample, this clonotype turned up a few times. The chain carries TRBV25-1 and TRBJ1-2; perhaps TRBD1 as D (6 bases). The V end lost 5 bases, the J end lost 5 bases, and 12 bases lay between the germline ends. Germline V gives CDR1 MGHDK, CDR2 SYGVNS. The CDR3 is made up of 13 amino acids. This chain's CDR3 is CASSRTDKYGYTF. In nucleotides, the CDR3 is TGTGCCAGCAGTAGGACAGACAAGTATGGCTACACCTTC.

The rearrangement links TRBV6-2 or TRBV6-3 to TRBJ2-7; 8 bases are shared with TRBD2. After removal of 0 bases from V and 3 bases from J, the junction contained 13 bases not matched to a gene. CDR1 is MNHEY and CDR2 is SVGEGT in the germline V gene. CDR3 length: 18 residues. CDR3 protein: CASSYSGYGGRSIYEQYF. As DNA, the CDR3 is TGTGCCAGCAGTTACTCAGGGTACGGCGGGAGGTCAATCTACGAGCAGTACTTC.

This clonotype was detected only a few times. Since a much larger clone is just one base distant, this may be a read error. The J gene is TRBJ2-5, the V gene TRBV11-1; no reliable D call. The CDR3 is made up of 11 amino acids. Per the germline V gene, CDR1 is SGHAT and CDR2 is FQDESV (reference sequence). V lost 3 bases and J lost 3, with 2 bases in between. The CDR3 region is CASSFEETQYF. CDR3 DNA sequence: TGTGCCAGCAGCTTCGAAGAGACCCAGTACTTC.

The CDR3 sequence: CSARGMVEAFF. In nucleotides, the CDR3 is TGCAGTGCTCGCGGCATGGTTGAAGCTTTCTTT. The chain carries TRBV20-1 and TRBJ1-1; unclear D gene. V lost 5 bases to trimming and J lost 7 bases, with 11 bases between them. The CDR3 runs to 11 residues. Germline CDR1 reads DFQATT; CDR2 reads SNEGSKA (reference sequence).